This is a list of T cell receptor beta chains from one sample in a study of cytomegalovirus exposure and HLA in healthy donors. TCRdb keeps only in-frame clones here, not all; method: immunoSEQ multiplex PCR. The sample yields 200,000 to 250,000 clones, 70% to 85% seen once. Sequencing was carried out using PBMCs. The origin of the receptors is a man in his forties or fifties in good health and CMV-seronegative. CDR3s include the opening cysteine and the closing phenylalanine or tryptophan. D genes are given only for firm matches. The size of a clone is reported for some rows only, either as once, few or many, or as a class for expanded clones.

TRBJ2-7,-,TRBV2,-,CASGAGSYEQYF,TGTGCCAGCGGGGCAGGGTCCTACGAGCAGTACTTC
TRBJ2-7,TRBD1,TRBV27,-,CASSLWGQETFARGYEQYF,TGTGCCAGCAGTTTATGGGGACAGGAGACGTTCGCGCGGGGCTACGAGCAGTACTTC
TRBJ2-5,TRBD1,TRBV6-5,-,CATVQGAEETQYF,TGTGCCACGGTACAGGGGGCCGAAGAGACCCAGTACTTC
TRBJ2-7,TRBD1,TRBV11-2,-,CASSLGDRGPNYEQYF,TGTGCCAGCAGCTTAGGAGACAGGGGGCCCAACTACGAGCAGTACTTC
TRBJ1-1,-,TRBV2,few,CASSLRPQVEAFF,TGTGCCAGCAGTCTTCGACCGCAGGTTGAGGCTTTCTTT
TRBJ2-1,TRBD2,TRBV7-3,-,CASSLTTLQTASGKFF,TGTGCCAGCAGCTTAACGACCCTACAGACTGCTAGCGGGAAGTTCTTC
TRBJ1-1,TRBD1,TRBV28,-,CASSQPQGAGPNTEAFF,TGTGCCAGCAGTCAACCACAGGGGGCAGGGCCGAACACTGAAGCTTTCTTT
TRBJ1-1,TRBD1,TRBV5-1,few,CASREQGTYTEAFF,TGCGCCAGCAGGGAACAGGGGACGTATACTGAAGCTTTCTTT
TRBJ2-2,TRBD1,TRBV9,-,CASSPGQGVGTGELFF,TGTGCCAGCAGCCCGGGACAGGGGGTCGGTACCGGGGAGCTGTTTTTT
TRBJ2-3,TRBD2,TRBV5-1,-,CASSSREAGDTDTQYF,TGCGCCAGCAGCTCGCGAGAAGCGGGAGATACAGATACGCAGTATTTT
TRBJ1-1,TRBD1,TRBV2,-,CASRVDRGDTEAFF,TGTGCCAGCAGAGTAGACAGGGGTGACACTGAAGCTTTCTTT
TRBJ2-3,TRBD2,TRBV5-4,-,CASSPTSSGSDTQYF,TGTGCCAGCAGCCCGACTTCTAGCGGGAGTGATACGCAGTATTTT
TRBJ2-7,TRBD2,TRBV5-6,-,CASSLGTSGRQYF,TGTGCCAGCAGCTTGGGGACTAGCGGGAGGCAGTACTTC
TRBJ2-1,TRBD1,TRBV5-1,-,CASSLVWDRVYYNEQFF,TGCGCCAGCAGCTTGGTATGGGACAGAGTTTATTACAATGAGCAGTTCTTC
TRBJ2-6,-,TRBV7-2,-,CASSLAGGANVLTF,TGTGCCAGCAGCTTAGCCGGGGGGGCCAACGTCCTGACTTTC
TRBJ2-3,TRBD1,TRBV6-5,-,CASSYHLRGSTDTQYF,TGTGCCAGCAGTTACCACCTCAGGGGGAGCACAGATACGCAGTATTTT
TRBJ1-2,-,TRBV18,-,CASSLTGTYGYTF,TGTGCCAGCTCACTTACAGGGACCTATGGCTACACCTTC
TRBJ1-1,-,TRBV30,-,CAWSSGLGPTGGAFF,TGTGCCTGGAGTTCAGGCCTTGGACCAACCGGGGGAGCTTTCTTT
TRBJ1-1,TRBD1,TRBV5-1,few,CASSWTGAEAFF,TGCGCCAGCAGCTGGACAGGGGCTGAAGCTTTCTTT
TRBJ2-7,-,TRBV4-1,-,CASSQDPNILYEQYF,TGCGCCAGCAGCCAAGATCCGAACATTTTATACGAGCAGTACTTC
TRBJ1-1,-,TRBV27,-,CASSSGKMNTEAFF,TGTGCCAGCAGTTCGGGTAAAATGAACACTGAAGCTTTCTTT
TRBJ1-4,TRBD1,TRBV30,-,CAWSTNRGVGEKLFF,TGTGCCTGGAGTACAAACAGGGGGGTTGGCGAAAAACTGTTTTTT
TRBJ1-6,TRBD1,TRBV2,-,CASTVGQGVDSPLHF,TGTGCCAGCACCGTTGGACAGGGGGTAGATTCACCCCTCCACTTT